The 29 T cell receptor beta chains below were found in one sample sequenced in a study of OX40 agonist ivuxolimab in advanced cancers. Sequencing used immunoSEQ multiplex PCR; TCRdb keeps in-frame clones, though not all of them. The table has 26,000 or so clones, more than 70% seen once; the top ten hold roughly 25%. The specimen was CD4+ or CD8+ T cells sorted from blood, collected in a trial of the OX40 agonist ivuxolimab. The source of these receptors is an adult with an advanced solid tumor such as melanoma, head and neck, liver or kidney cancer.

The chain is built from TRBV5-6 and TRBJ1-2, with a possible D match to TRBD1 (5 bases). Germline V gene lookup returns CDR1 SGHDT and CDR2 YYEEEE. The CDR3 contains 15 residues. Deletions cut 0 bases from V and 7 bases from J, with 16 bases between. The CDR3 DNA reads as TGTGCCAGCAGCTTGGGTCGGACGGAAGGGGCTGGCTACACCTTC. Its translation: CASSLGRTEGAGYTF.

The chain carries TRBV19 and TRBJ2-1, with 12 bases identical to TRBD1. The V gene end was trimmed by 4 bases and the J gene end by 8 bases; junction bases not matched to a gene: 6. The V gene's germline CDR1 is LNHDA and CDR2 SQIVND (reference sequence). This CDR3 comprises 15 residues. In DNA form, the CDR3 reads TGTGCCAGTAGTACCGGGACAGGGGGCTTGGATGAGCAGTTCTTC. Translating it yields CASSTGTGGLDEQFF.

The V and J genes are TRBV15 and TRBJ2-3; D call uncertain. From germline, CDR1 is LNHNV and CDR2 YYDKDF (reference sequence). This CDR3 is 14 amino acids long. V lost 0 bases, J lost 7 bases, and 11 bases lay in between. CDR3 loop: CATSRDHGVHTQYF. The CDR3 nucleotides read TGTGCCACCAGCAGAGATCATGGGGTACATACGCAGTATTTT.

This chain connects TRBV4-2 to TRBJ1-2; D gene ambiguous. The CDR3 has 14 amino acids. Germline CDR1 LGHNA, CDR2 YNFKEQ. V shed 0 bases and J shed 3 bases, with 8 bases lying between them. CDR3 sequence reads: CASSQDHGYYGYTF. The CDR3 nucleotides read TGTGCCAGCAGCCAAGATCACGGATACTATGGCTACACCTTC.

The V and J genes are TRBV9 and TRBJ1-1; 9 positions match TRBD1. Germline CDR1 reads SGDLS; CDR2 reads YYNGEE. The V gene end was trimmed by 4 bases and the J gene end by 5 bases; junction bases not matched to a gene: 9. This CDR3 has 15 amino acids. CDR3: CASSPRTGEITEAFF. CDR3 bases: TGTGCCAGCAGCCCCAGGACAGGGGAGATTACTGAAGCTTTCTTT.

The chain links TRBV19 to TRBJ2-1; the match to TRBD2 covers 11 bases. Germline V gene sequence: CDR1 LNHDA, CDR2 SQIVND (reference sequence). With 7 bases clipped from V and 3 bases from J, the junction kept 2 bases outside the gene matches. The CDR3 has 14 amino acids. The CDR3 protein is CASIAGGYYNEQFF. In DNA, the CDR3 is TGTGCCAGTATAGCGGGAGGGTACTACAATGAGCAGTTCTTC.

In this sample, this clone turned up once. V gene TRBV28 combines with J gene TRBJ2-7; D is perhaps TRBD2 (5 bases). The CDR3 length is 15 residues. In germline, CDR1 is MDHEN, CDR2 SYDVKM. V gave up 1 base and J gave up 0 bases, with 10 bases separating them. For the CDR3, the DNA is TGTGCCAGCAGTTTATTGTCGGGAAGCTCCTACGAGCAGTACTTC. Amino acid sequence: CASSLLSGSSYEQYF.

As to this clone: At one boundary the junction diverges from the germline segment, which might be a read error. V is TRBV10-3 and J is TRBJ2-3, with D perhaps matching TRBD2 (5 bases). The CDR3 spans 15 residues. Germline values: CDR1 ENHRY, CDR2 SYGVKD. In nucleotides, the CDR3 is TGTGCCATCAGTGAGAAAACGGCTAGCAGAGATACGCAGTATTTT. Protein product: CAISEKTASRDTQYF.

There are a few counts of this clone. This chain connects TRBV7-6 to TRBJ2-7; unclear D gene. The V gene lost 5 bases and the J gene lost 2 bases, with 13 bases spanning the gap. Germline values: CDR1 SGHVS, CDR2 FNYEAQ. The CDR3 totals 14 residues. The CDR3 DNA is TGTGCCAGCAGCGTGAGTGGGAAGACCTACGAGCAGTACTTC. This codes for CASSVSGKTYEQYF.

This chain uses TRBV5-5 with TRBJ1-5; weak D call: TRBD1 (5 bases). V lost 0 bases and J 2 bases, leaving 15 bases between the germline ends. CDR1 and CDR2 from the germline V gene are SGHKS and YYEKEE (reference sequence). The CDR3 contains 17 residues. The CDR3 here is CASSLVLRGAGNQPQHF. The CDR3 region has the DNA TGTGCCAGCAGCTTGGTCCTAAGGGGCGCCGGCAATCAGCCCCAGCATTTT.

The rearrangement joins TRBV4-1 to TRBJ1-1, with D hard to call. The CDR3 is 14 residues long. Looked up from germline, CDR1 is MGHRA and CDR2 is YSYEKL. Trimming took 0 bases from V and 3 from J, leaving 8 bases between them. The CDR3 coding sequence is TGCGCCAGCAGCCAAGAAGGCGCGTACACTGAAGCTTTCTTT. It translates to CASSQEGAYTEAFF.

This clone was observed a single time. V usage is TRBV7-8 and J usage is TRBJ2-1; D possibly uses TRBD1 or TRBD2 (5 bases each). The CDR3 length is 14 residues. From germline, CDR1 is SGHVS and CDR2 FQNEAQ. Trimming took 5 bases from V and 7 from J, leaving 15 bases between them. The CDR3 coding sequence is TGTGCCAGCAGCCGAACCGTGGGGGTTAATGAGCAGTTCTTC. It translates to CASSRTVGVNEQFF.

The chain combines TRBV6-5 with TRBJ2-3; 9 positions match TRBD2. Unmatched junction bases numbered 5, after V lost 7 bases and J lost 0 bases. Germline V gene sequence: CDR1 MNHEY, CDR2 SVGAGI. CDR3 length equals 15 residues. CDR3 nucleotides: TGTGCCAGCAATATAGCGGGAGCGAGCACAGATACGCAGTATTTT. It yields the protein CASNIAGASTDTQYF.

The CDR3 nucleotides read TGCGCCAGCAGCCAAGATAGCGCGGGAGGAGAGACCCAGTACTTC. This sequence encodes CASSQDSAGGETQYF. The chain combines TRBV4-1 with TRBJ2-5, with 8 nucleotides matching TRBD2. CDR1 is MGHRA, CDR2 YSYEKL, per germline. V was pared by 0 bases and J by 4 bases, with 4 bases of the junction left unmatched. The CDR3 has 15 amino acids.

The CDR3 DNA follows: TGTGCCAGCAGCCCCGGGCCGGCTACGCAGTATTTT. Residues: CASSPGPATQYF. The V gene is TRBV7-6, the J gene TRBJ2-3, with no clear D. CDR3 length equals 12 residues. Germline values: CDR1 SGHVS, CDR2 FNYEAQ. V shed 5 bases and J shed 8 bases, with 11 bases lying between them.

The chain carries TRBV12-5 and TRBJ2-1; D is undetermined. Germline V gene data show CDR1 as LGHNT and CDR2 as FRNRAP. V was shortened by 1 base and J by 3 bases, with 4 bases between the two germline ends. The CDR3 consists of 13 residues. The CDR3 region is CASGLGHYNEQFF. CDR3 nucleotide sequence: TGTGCTAGTGGTTTGGGGCACTACAATGAGCAGTTCTTC.

This chain joins TRBV4-2 and TRBJ1-1; 10 positions agree with TRBD1. Germline V CDR1 and CDR2: LGHNA, YNFKEQ. CDR3 length equals 19 residues. V gave up 5 bases and J gave up 5 bases; unmatched junction bases: 20. The CDR3: CASSSPGSAGTGVITEAFF. The CDR3 coding sequence is TGTGCCAGCAGCTCACCCGGTTCCGCCGGGACAGGGGTAATAACTGAAGCTTTCTTT.

The chain carries TRBV5-6 and TRBJ2-7, with 13 bases identical to TRBD2. Germline CDR1 SGHDT, CDR2 YYEEEE. This CDR3 is built from 15 residues. The ends lost 0 bases at V and 5 bases at J; junction bases unmatched: 2. In DNA, the CDR3 is TGTGCCAGCAGCTTGGGGACTAGCGGGAGCCACGAGCAGTACTTC. Translating gives CASSLGTSGSHEQYF.

In this sample, this clone turned up once. The chain is built from TRBV10-3 and TRBJ2-7, with 11 bases fitting TRBD2. Unmatched junction bases numbered 5, after V lost 4 bases and J lost 6 bases. CDR3 length equals 14 residues. Germline loops: CDR1 ENHRY, CDR2 SYGVKD. CDR3 DNA: TGTGCCATCAGTGGAATAGCGGGAGGGCTCGAGCAGTACGTC. Protein product: CAISGIAGGLEQYV.

The chain employs TRBV28 and TRBJ1-5; D unclear. Germline loops: CDR1 MDHEN, CDR2 SYDVKM. The CDR3 covers 16 residues. Deletions cut 3 bases from V and 5 bases from J, with 17 bases between. Written as DNA, the CDR3 is TGTGCCAGCAGTTTGTTAACTACCGGGCCGCATCAGCCCCAGCATTTT. Its translation is CASSLLTTGPHQPQHF.

The rearrangement links TRBV7-2 to TRBJ2-7, with unresolved D. The CDR3 extends over 14 amino acids. The V gene's germline CDR1 is SGHTA and CDR2 FQGNSA. Trimming cost V 1 base and J 2 bases, with 9 bases left between them. The CDR3 coding sequence is TGTGCCAGCAGCTTAGGCCTGGGTACCTACGAGCAGTACTTC. This encodes CASSLGLGTYEQYF.

The chain employs TRBV5-1 and TRBJ2-5; a possible D gene is TRBD2 (6 bases). The germline V gene encodes CDR1 SGHRS and CDR2 YFSETQ. The CDR3 has 12 amino acids. V lost 2 bases to trimming and J lost 10 bases, with 12 bases between them. For the CDR3, the DNA is TGCGCCAGCAGCTTCGGGGGTGTAGGCCAGTACTTC. Its protein product is CASSFGGVGQYF.

The rearrangement joins TRBV5-4 to TRBJ2-7, with 9 positions matching TRBD1. V gave up 2 bases and J gave up 6 bases; unmatched junction bases: 3. Germline V gene sequence: CDR1 SGHNT, CDR2 YYREEE (reference sequence). This CDR3 comprises 13 residues. The CDR3 DNA follows: TGTGCCAGCAGCTTTAGGACAGGGGTCGAGCAGTACTTC. This codes for CASSFRTGVEQYF.

This clone was recorded a few times. V usage is TRBV7-6 and J usage is TRBJ2-2, with a weak D call TRBD2 (6 bases). Germline assignment: CDR1 SGHVS and CDR2 FNYEAQ. The CDR3 sequence is 14 residues long. Trimming took off 1 base at V and 6 bases at J, with 9 bases between the two ends. The CDR3 here is CASSLDSGPGELFF. The CDR3 region has the DNA TGTGCCAGCAGCTTAGATAGCGGTCCCGGGGAGCTGTTTTTT.

This chain links TRBV7-9 with TRBJ2-1; 7 nucleotides match TRBD1. Germline CDR1 SEHNR, CDR2 FQNEAQ (reference sequence). The CDR3 is made up of 16 amino acids. V lost 3 bases to trimming and J lost 7 bases; unmatched junction nucleotides: 12. The CDR3, as DNA: TGTGCCAGCAGCTTTCCATTGGACAGGCCGGGTAATGAGCAGTTCTTC. It specifies CASSFPLDRPGNEQFF.

The gene calls are TRBV7-6 and TRBJ2-1, with D perhaps matching TRBD2 (6 bases). Germline V gene data show CDR1 as SGHVS and CDR2 as FNYEAQ. The V end was cut by 4 bases, the J end by 3 bases, with 13 bases between. The CDR3 has 15 residues. The CDR3 DNA reads TGTGCCAGCAGCTCCAGGGTAGCGGTCTACAATGAGCAGTTCTTC. This sequence encodes CASSSRVAVYNEQFF. Combining the CDR3 with reference TRBV7-6 and TRBJ2-1 gives the whole variable domain GAGVSQSPRYKVTKRGQDVALRCDPISGHVSLYWYRQALGQGPEFLTYFNYEAQQDKSGLPNDRFSAERPEGSISTLTIQRTEQRDSAMYRCASSSRVAVYNEQFFGPGTRLTVL.

This chain links TRBV7-2 with TRBJ2-7; D uncertain. This CDR3 is 15 amino acids long. V was cut by 1 base and J by 0 bases, with 10 bases left in between. Looked up from germline, CDR1 is SGHTA and CDR2 is FQGNSA. CDR3 nucleotide sequence: TGTGCCAGCAGCTTAGACCACACCTCCTCCTACGAGCAGTACTTC. Amino acids: CASSLDHTSSYEQYF.

By frequency in the sample, this clone is large. J is TRBJ1-3 and V is TRBV6-1, with D hard to call. With 7 bases removed from V and 0 bases from J, the gap between germline ends came to 13 bases. This CDR3 is 15 amino acids long. Germline V gene data show CDR1 as MNHNS and CDR2 as SASEGT. CDR3 nucleotides: TGTGCCAGCACGGAAGATCGGAACTCTGGAAACACCATATATTTT. Translating it yields CASTEDRNSGNTIYF.

The V call is TRBV28, the J call TRBJ2-7, with 8 bases lining up with TRBD2. Losses at the gene ends were 2 bases for V and 1 base for J; bases not matched to a gene: 1. The CDR3 extends over 14 amino acids. CDR1 MDHEN and CDR2 SYDVKM come from the germline V gene. The CDR3 protein is CASSLSGSSYEQYF. In nucleotides, the CDR3 is TGTGCCAGCAGTTTAAGCGGGAGTTCCTACGAGCAGTACTTC.